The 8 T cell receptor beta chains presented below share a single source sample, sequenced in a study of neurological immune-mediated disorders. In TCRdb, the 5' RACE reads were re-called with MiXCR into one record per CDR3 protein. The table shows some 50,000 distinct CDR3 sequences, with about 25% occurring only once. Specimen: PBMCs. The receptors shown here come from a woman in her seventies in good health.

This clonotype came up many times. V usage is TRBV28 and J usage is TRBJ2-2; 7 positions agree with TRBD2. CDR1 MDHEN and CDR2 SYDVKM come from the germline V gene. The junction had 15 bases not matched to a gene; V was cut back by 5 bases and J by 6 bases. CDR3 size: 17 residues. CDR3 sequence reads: CASSPPVGRERSGELFF. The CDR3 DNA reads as TGTGCCAGCAGTCCGCCCGTGGGGCGGGAGCGGTCCGGGGAGCTGTTTTTT. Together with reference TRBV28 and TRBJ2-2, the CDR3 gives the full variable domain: DVKVTQSSRYLVKRTGEKVFLECVQDMDHENMFWYRQDPGLGLRLIYFSYDVKMKEKGDIPEGYSVSREKKERFSLILESASTNQTSMYLCASSPPVGRERSGELFFGEGSRLTVL.

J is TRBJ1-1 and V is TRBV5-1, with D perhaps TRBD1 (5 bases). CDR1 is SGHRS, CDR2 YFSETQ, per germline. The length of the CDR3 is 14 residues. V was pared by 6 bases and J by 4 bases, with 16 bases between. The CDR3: CASITGADGTEAFF. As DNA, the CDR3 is TGCGCCAGCATCACCGGGGCAGATGGCACTGAAGCTTTCTTT.

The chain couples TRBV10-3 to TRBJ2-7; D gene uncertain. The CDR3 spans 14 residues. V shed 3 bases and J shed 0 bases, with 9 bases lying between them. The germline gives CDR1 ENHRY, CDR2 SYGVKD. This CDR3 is CAISDRLSSYEQYF. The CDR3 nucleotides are TGTGCCATCAGTGACCGACTGAGCTCCTACGAGCAGTACTTC.

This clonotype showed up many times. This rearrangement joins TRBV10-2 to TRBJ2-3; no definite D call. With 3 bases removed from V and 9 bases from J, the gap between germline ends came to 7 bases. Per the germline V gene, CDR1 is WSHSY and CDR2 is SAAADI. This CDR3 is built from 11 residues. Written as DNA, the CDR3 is TGCGCCAGCAGTGATATCGGCACGCAGTATTTT. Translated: CASSDIGTQYF.

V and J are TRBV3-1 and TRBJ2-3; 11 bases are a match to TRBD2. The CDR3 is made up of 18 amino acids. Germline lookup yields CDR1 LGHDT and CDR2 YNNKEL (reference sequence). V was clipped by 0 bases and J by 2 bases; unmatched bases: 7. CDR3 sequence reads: CASSQDVSGRENTDTQYF. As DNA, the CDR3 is TGTGCCAGCAGCCAAGATGTTAGCGGGAGGGAGAACACAGATACGCAGTATTTT.

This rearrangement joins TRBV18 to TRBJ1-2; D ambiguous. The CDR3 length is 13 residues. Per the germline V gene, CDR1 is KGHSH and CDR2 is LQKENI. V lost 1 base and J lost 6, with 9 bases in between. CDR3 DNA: TGTGCCAGCTCACCACAGGGAATCGATGGCTACACCTTC. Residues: CASSPQGIDGYTF.

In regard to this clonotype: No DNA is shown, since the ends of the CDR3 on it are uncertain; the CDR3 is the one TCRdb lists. The chain's CDR3 is CASSFYICSASLRDTEAFF. This chain connects TRBV7-2 to TRBJ1-1. Germline CDR1 SGHTA, CDR2 FQGNSA. The length of the CDR3 is 19 amino acids, counting both ends.

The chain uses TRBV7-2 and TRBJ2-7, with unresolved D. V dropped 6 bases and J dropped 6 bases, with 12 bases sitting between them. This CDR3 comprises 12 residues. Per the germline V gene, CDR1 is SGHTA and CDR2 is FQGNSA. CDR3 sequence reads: CASSSNFPEQYF. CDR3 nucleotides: TGTGCCAGCAGTTCTAACTTCCCCGAGCAGTACTTC.